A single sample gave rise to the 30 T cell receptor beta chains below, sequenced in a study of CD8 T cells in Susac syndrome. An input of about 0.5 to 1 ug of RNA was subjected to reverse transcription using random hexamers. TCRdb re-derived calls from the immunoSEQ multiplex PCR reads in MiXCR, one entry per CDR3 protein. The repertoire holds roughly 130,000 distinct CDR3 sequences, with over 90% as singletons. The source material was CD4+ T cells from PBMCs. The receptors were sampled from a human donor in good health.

CDR3 region: CSAPRGGNTGELFF. The CDR3 nucleotides read TGCAGTGCCCCGAGGGGCGGGAACACCGGGGAGCTGTTTTTT. The rearrangement joins TRBV20-1 to TRBJ2-2; either TRBD1 or TRBD2 may supply D (5 bases each). The CDR3 extends over 14 amino acids. The V gene lost 6 bases and the J gene lost 1 base, with 12 bases spanning the gap. The germline V gene encodes CDR1 DFQATT and CDR2 SNEGSKA (reference sequence).

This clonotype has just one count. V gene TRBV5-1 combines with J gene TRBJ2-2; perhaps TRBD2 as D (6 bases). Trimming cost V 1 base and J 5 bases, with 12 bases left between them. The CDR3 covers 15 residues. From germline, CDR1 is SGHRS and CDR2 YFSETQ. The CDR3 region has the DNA TGCGCCAGCAGCTTGCTCGGGAGAGGTACCGGGGAGCTGTTTTTT. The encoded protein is CASSLLGRGTGELFF.

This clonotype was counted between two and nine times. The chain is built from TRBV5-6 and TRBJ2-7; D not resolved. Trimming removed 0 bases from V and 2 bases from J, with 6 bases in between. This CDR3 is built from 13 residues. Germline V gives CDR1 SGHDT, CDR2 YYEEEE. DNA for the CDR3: TGTGCCAGCAGCTTGGGGGCGGCCTACGAGCAGTACTTC. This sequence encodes CASSLGAAYEQYF.

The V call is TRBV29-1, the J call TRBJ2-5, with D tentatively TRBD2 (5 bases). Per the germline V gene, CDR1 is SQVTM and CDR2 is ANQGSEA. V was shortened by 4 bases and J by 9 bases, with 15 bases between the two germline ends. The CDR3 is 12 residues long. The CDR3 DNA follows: TGCAGCGTTGCGGCGCCCCCCGGGGCCCAGTACTTC. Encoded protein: CSVAAPPGAQYF.

This chain's CDR3 is CSVRGRRQGATNEKLFF. CDR3 nucleotides: TGCAGCGTCCGCGGGAGGCGACAGGGGGCAACTAATGAAAAACTGTTTTTT. The chain uses TRBV29-1 and TRBJ1-4; TRBD1 matches at 9 bases. CDR3 length: 17 residues. The ends lost 6 bases at V and 0 bases at J; junction bases unmatched: 11. Germline CDR1 and CDR2: SQVTM and ANQGSEA.

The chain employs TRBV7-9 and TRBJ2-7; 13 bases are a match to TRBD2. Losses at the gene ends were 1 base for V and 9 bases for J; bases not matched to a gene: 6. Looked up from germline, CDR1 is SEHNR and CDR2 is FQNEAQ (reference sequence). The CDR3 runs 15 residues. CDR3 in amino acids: CASSLVTSGRPLQYF. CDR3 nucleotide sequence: TGTGCCAGCAGCTTAGTGACTAGCGGGAGGCCTTTGCAGTACTTC.

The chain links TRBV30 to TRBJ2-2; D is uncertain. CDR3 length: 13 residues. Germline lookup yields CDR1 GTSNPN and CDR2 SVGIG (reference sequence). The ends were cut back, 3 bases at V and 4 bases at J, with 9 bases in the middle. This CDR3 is CAWSADLTGELFF. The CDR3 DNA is TGTGCCTGGAGCGCGGACCTCACCGGGGAGCTGTTTTTT.

Here the CDR3 reads CASSQAFSAGSGNTIYF. The CDR3 bases are TGTGCCAGCAGCCAAGCTTTCTCTGCCGGCTCTGGAAACACCATATATTTT. The V and J genes are TRBV3-1 and TRBJ1-3; D is uncertain. The CDR3 sequence is 17 residues long. CDR1 is LGHDT and CDR2 is YNNKEL in the germline V gene (reference sequence). V lost 1 base and J 0 bases, leaving 13 bases between the germline ends.

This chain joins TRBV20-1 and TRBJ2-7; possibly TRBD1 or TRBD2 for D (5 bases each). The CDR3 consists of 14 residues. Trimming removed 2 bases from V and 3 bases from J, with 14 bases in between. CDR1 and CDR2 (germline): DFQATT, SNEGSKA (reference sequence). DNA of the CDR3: TGCAGTGCTAGATCCCCGGGACGGGACTACGAGCAGTACTTC. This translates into CSARSPGRDYEQYF.

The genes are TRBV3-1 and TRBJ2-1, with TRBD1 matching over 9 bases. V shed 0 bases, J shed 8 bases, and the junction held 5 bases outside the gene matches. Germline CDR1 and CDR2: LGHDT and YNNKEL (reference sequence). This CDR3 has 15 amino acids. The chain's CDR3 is CASSQEGTGRYEQFF. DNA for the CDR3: TGTGCCAGCAGCCAAGAAGGGACAGGGAGGTATGAGCAGTTCTTC.

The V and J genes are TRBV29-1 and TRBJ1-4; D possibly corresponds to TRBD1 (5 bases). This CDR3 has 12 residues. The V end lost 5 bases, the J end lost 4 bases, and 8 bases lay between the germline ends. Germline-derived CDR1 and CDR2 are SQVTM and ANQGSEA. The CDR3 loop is CSVWGDNEKLFF. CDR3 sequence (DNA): TGCAGCGTTTGGGGCGATAATGAAAAACTGTTTTTT.

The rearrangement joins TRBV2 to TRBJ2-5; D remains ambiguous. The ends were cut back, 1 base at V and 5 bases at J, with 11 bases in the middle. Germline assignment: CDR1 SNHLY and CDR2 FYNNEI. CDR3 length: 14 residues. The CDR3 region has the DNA TGTGCCAGCAGTGAAGGATGGGAAGGGGAGACCCAGTACTTC. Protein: CASSEGWEGETQYF. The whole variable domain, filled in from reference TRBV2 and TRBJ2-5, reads EPEVTQTPSHQVTQMGQEVILRCVPISNHLYFYWYRQILGQKVEFLVSFYNNEISEKSEIFDDQFSVERPDGSNFTLKIRSTKLEDSAMYFCASSEGWEGETQYFGPGTRLLVL.

The CDR3 DNA reads as TGTGCCAGCAGGAACGGCAACAATTCACCCCTCCACTTT. Protein: CASRNGNNSPLHF. The chain is built from TRBV28 and TRBJ1-6; D remains ambiguous. Germline-derived CDR1 and CDR2 are MDHEN and SYDVKM. The V gene lost 6 bases and the J gene lost 7 bases, with 10 bases spanning the gap. The CDR3 covers 13 residues.

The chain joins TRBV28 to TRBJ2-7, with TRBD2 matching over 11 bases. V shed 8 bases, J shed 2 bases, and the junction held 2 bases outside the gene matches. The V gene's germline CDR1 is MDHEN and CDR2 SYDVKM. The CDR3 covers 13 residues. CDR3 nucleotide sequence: TGTGCCAGCTCGACTAGCGGGGCCTACGAGCAGTACTTC. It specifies CASSTSGAYEQYF.

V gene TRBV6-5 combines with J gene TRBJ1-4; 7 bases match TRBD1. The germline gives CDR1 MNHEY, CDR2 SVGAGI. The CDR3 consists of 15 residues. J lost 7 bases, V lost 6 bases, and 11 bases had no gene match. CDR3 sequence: CASRRNRGEFEKLFF. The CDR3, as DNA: TGTGCCAGCAGACGAAACAGGGGAGAATTTGAAAAACTGTTTTTT.

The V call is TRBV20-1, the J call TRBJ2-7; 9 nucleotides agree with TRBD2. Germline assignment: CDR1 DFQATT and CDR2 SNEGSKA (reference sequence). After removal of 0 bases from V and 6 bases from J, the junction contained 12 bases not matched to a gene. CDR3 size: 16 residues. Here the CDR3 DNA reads TGCAGTGCTAGAGATCGGGGTAGCGGGAGCCATCGCGAGCAGTACTTC. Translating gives CSARDRGSGSHREQYF.

The CDR3 bases are TGTGCCAGCAGCACGGGGGCTGGGGGAAACACCATATATTTT. It codes for CASSTGAGGNTIYF. The chain recombines TRBV12-3 or TRBV12-4 with TRBJ1-3; the D gene is possibly TRBD1 (6 bases). V was shortened by 6 bases and J by 4 bases, with 13 bases between the two germline ends. This CDR3 region has 14 residues.

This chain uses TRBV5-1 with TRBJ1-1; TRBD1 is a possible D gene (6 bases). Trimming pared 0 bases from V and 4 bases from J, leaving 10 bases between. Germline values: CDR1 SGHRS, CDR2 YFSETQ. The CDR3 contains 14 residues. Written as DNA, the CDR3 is TGCGCCAGCAGCTTGGGACAGGTTGGCACTGAAGCTTTCTTT. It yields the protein CASSLGQVGTEAFF.

The CDR3 reads CASSEQGLTTEAFF. CDR3 sequence (DNA): TGTGCCAGCAGTGAACAGGGCCTAACAACTGAAGCTTTCTTT. V usage is TRBV25-1 and J usage is TRBJ1-1, with TRBD1 as a possible D gene (5 bases). Germline V gene sequence: CDR1 MGHDK, CDR2 SYGVNS. V dropped 2 bases and J dropped 5 bases, with 12 bases sitting between them. This CDR3 spans 14 amino acids.

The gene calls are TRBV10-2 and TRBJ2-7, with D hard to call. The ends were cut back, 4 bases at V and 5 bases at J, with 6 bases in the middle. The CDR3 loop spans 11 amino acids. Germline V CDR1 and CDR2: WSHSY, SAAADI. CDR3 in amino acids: CASSVRDEQYF. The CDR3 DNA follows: TGCGCCAGCAGTGTTAGGGACGAGCAGTACTTC.

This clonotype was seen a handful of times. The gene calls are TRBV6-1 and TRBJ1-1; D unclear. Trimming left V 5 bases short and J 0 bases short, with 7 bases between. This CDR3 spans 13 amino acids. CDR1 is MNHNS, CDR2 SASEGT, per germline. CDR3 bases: TGTGCCAGCAGTACCGGGCTGAACACTGAAGCTTTCTTT. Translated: CASSTGLNTEAFF.

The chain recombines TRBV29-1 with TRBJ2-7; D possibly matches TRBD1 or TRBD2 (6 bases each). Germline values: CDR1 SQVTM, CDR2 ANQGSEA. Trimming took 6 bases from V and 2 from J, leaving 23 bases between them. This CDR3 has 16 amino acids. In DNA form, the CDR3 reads TGCAGCGTGGGGGCCTCCAGCGGGTGGTCCCCCTACGAGCAGTACTTC. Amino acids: CSVGASSGWSPYEQYF.

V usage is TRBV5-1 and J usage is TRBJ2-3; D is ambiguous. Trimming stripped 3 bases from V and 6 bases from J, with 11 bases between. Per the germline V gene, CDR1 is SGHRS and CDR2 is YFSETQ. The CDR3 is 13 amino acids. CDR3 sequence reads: CASSSGTQDTQYF. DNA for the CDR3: TGCGCCAGCAGCTCAGGAACGCAGGATACGCAGTATTTT. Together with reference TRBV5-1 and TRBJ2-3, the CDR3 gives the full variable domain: KAGVTQTPRYLIKTRGQQVTLSCSPISGHRSVSWYQQTPGQGLQFLFEYFSETQRNKGNFPGRFSGRQFSNSRSEMNVSTLELGDSALYLCASSSGTQDTQYFGPGTRLTVL.

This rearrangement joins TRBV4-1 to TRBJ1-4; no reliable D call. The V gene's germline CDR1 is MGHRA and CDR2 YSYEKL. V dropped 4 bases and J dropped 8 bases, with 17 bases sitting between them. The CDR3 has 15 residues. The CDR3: CASSLGERAREKLFF. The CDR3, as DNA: TGCGCCAGCAGCCTCGGGGAAAGGGCCAGGGAAAAACTGTTTTTT.

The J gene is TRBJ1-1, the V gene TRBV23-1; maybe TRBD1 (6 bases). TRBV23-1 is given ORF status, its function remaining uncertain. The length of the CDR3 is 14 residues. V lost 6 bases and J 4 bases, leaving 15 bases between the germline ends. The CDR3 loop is CASSRPGHVTEAFF. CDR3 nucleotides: TGCGCCAGCAGCCGACCGGGACATGTCACTGAAGCTTTCTTT.

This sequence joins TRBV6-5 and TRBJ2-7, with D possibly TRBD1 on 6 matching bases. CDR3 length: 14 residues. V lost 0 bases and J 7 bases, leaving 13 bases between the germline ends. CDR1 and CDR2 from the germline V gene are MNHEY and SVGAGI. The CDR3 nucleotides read TGTGCCAGCAGTTACTCGAGGGGGTCGGGGGAGCAGTACTTC. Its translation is CASSYSRGSGEQYF.

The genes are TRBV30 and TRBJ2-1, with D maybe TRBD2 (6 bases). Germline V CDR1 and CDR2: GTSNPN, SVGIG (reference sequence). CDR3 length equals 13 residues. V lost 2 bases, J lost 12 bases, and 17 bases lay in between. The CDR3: CAWSHRRVMGQFF. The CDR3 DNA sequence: TGTGCCTGGAGTCACAGGAGGGTTATGGGGCAGTTCTTC.

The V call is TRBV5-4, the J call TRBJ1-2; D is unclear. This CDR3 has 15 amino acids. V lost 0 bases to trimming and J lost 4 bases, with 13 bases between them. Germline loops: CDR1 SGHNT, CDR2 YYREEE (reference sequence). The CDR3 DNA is TGTGCCAGCAGCTTGGAATCGCCAGGCATCTATGGCTACACCTTC. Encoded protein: CASSLESPGIYGYTF.

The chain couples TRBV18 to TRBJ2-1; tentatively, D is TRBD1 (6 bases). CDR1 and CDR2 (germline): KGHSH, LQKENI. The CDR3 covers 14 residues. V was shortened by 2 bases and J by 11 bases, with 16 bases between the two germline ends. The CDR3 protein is CASSPDSRTDKQFF. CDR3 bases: TGTGCCAGCTCACCAGACTCTCGGACAGACAAGCAGTTCTTC.

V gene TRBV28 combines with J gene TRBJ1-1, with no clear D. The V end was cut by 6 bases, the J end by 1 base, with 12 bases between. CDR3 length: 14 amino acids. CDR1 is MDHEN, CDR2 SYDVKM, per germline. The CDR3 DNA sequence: TGTGCCAGCAGCTTCTACGGGGAGAACACTGAAGCTTTCTTT. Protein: CASSFYGENTEAFF.